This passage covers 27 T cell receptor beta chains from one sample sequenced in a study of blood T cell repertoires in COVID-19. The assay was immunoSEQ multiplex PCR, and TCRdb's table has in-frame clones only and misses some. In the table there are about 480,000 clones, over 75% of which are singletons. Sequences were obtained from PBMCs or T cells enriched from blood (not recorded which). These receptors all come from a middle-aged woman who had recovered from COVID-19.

CDR3 amino acids: CASHPDGYTF. The CDR3 DNA sequence: TGTGCCTCGCATCCGGATGGCTACACCTTC. The rearrangement joins TRBV30 to TRBJ1-2; D unresolved. V was clipped by 7 bases and J by 6 bases, with 9 bases between them. This CDR3 is 10 amino acids long. The germline CDR1 and CDR2 sequences are GTSNPN and SVGIG (reference sequence).

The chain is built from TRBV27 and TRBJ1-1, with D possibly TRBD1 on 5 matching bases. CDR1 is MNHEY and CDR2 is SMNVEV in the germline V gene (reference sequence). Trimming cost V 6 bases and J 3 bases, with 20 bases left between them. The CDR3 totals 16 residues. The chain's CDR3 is CASRLGTGTPYTEAFF. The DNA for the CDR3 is TGTGCCAGCAGGTTAGGGACTGGCACCCCGTACACTGAAGCTTTCTTT.

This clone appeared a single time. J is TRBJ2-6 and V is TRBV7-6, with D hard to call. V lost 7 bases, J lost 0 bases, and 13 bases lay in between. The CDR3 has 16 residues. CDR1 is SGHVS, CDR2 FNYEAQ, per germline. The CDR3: CASIEQPSSGANVLTF. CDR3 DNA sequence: TGTGCCAGCATCGAACAGCCCTCCTCTGGGGCCAACGTCCTGACTTTC.

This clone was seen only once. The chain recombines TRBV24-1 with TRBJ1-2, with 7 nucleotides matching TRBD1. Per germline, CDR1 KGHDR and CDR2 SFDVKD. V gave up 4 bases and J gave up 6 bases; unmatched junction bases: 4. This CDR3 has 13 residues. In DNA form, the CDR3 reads TGTGCCACCAGTGAAGGGGGCGTTGATGGCTACACCTTC. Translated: CATSEGGVDGYTF.

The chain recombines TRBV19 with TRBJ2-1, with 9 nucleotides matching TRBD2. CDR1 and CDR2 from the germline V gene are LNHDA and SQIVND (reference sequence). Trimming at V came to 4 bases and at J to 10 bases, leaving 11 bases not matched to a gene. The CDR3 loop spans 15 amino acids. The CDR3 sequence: CASSKSGLATPEQFF. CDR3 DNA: TGTGCCAGTAGTAAGTCCGGACTAGCGACGCCAGAGCAGTTCTTC.

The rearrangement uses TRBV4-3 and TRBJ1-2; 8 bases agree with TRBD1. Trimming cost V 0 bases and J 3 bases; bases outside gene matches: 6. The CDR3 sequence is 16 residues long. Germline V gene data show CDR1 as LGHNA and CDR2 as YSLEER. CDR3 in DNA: TGCGCCAGCAGCCAAGATGGTGCAGGGGGCGACTATGGCTACACCTTC. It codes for CASSQDGAGGDYGYTF.

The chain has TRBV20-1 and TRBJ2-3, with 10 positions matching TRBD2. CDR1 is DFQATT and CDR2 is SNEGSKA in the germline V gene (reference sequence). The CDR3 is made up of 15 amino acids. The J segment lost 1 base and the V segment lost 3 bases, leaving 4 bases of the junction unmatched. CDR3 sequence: CSASQTSGRTDTQYF. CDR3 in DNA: TGCAGTGCTAGTCAGACTAGCGGGCGCACAGATACGCAGTATTTT.

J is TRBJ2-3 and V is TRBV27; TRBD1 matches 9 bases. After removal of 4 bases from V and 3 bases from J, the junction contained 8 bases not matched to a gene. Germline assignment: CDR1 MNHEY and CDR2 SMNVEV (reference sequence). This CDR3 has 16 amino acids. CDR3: CASSSGPGQGTDTQYF. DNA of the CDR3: TGTGCCAGCAGTTCGGGTCCGGGACAGGGTACAGATACGCAGTATTTT.

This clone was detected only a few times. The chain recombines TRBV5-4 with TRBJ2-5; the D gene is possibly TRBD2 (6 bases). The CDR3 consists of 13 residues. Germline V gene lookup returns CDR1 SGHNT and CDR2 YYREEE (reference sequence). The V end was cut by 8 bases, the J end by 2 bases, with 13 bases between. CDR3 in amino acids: CASQGGKQETQYF. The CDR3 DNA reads TGTGCCAGTCAAGGAGGGAAGCAAGAGACCCAGTACTTC.

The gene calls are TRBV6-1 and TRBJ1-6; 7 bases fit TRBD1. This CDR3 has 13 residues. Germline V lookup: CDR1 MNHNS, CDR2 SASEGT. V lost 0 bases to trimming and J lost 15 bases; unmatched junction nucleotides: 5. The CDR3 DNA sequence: TGTGCCAGCAGTGAAGCGCCAGGGGGACTCCTCCACTTT. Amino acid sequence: CASSEAPGGLLHF.

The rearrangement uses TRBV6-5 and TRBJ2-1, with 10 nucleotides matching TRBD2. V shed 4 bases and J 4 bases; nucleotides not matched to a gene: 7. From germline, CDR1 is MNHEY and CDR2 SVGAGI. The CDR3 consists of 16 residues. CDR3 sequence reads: CASSSRGTSAYNEQFF. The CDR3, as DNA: TGTGCCAGCAGTTCACGGGGGACTAGCGCTTACAATGAGCAGTTCTTC.

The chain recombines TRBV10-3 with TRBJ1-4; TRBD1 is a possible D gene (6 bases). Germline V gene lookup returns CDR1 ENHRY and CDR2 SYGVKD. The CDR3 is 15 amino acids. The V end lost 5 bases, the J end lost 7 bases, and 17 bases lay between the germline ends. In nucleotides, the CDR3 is TGTGCCATCAGTAAGAACCCAGGGGCGGCTGAAAAACTGTTTTTT. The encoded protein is CAISKNPGAAEKLFF.

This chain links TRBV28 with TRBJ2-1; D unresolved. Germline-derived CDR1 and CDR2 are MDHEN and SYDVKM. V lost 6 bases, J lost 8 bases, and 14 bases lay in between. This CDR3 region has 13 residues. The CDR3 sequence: CASSHGSRDEQFF. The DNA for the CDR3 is TGTGCCAGCAGCCATGGGTCCCGGGATGAGCAGTTCTTC.

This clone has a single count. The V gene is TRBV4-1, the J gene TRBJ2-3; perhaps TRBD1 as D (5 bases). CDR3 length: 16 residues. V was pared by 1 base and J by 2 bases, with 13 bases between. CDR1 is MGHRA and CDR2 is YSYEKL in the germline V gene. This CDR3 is CASSQVVAGLTDTQYF. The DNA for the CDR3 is TGCGCCAGCAGCCAAGTTGTGGCAGGGCTCACAGATACGCAGTATTTT.

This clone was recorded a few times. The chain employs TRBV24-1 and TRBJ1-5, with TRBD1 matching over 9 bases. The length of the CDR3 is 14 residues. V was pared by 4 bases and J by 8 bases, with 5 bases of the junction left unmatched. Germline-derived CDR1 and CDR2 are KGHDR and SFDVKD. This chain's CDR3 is CATSESGQGEPQHF. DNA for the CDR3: TGTGCCACCAGTGAGTCGGGACAGGGTGAGCCCCAGCATTTT.

The DNA for the CDR3 is TGCGCCAGCAGCTTGGAAGCGGGAGGAGGGGCAGATACGCAGTATTTT. Translation: CASSLEAGGGADTQYF. The gene calls are TRBV5-1 and TRBJ2-3; TRBD2 aligns across 9 bases. Germline-derived CDR1 and CDR2 are SGHRS and YFSETQ. The trim removed 0 bases at V and 4 bases at J, leaving 6 bases unmatched. This CDR3 spans 16 amino acids.

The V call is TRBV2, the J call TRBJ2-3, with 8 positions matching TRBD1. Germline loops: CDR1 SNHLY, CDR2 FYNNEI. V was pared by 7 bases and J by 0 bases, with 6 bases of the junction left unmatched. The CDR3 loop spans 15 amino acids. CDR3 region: CASILDRDSTDTQYF. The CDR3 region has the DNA TGTGCCAGCATATTGGACAGGGATAGCACAGATACGCAGTATTTT.

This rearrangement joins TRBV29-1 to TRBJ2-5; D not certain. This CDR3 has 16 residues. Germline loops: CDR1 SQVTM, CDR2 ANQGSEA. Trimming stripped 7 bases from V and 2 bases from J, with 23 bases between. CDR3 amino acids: CSARIWATPDQETQYF. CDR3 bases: TGCAGCGCACGAATCTGGGCCACCCCCGATCAAGAGACCCAGTACTTC.

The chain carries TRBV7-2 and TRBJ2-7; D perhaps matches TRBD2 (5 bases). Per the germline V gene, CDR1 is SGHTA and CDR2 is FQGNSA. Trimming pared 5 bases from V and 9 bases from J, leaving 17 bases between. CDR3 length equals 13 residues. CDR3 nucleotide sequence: TGTGCCAGCAGCCAAACCAGCGGCCTGGGGCAGTACTTC. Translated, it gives CASSQTSGLGQYF.

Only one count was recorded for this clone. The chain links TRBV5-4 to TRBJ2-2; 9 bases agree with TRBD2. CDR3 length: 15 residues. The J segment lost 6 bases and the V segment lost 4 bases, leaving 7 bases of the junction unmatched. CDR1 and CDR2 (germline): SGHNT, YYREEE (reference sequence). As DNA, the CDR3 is TGTGCCAGCAGCCCTAGCGGGAATTTGGCCGGGGAGCTGTTTTTT. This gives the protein CASSPSGNLAGELFF.

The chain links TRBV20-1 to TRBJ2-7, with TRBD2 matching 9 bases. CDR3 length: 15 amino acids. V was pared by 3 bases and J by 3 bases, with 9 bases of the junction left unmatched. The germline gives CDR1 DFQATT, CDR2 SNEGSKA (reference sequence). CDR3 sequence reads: CSASSATSGNYEQYF. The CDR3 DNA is TGCAGTGCTAGTAGCGCGACTAGCGGAAACTACGAGCAGTACTTC.

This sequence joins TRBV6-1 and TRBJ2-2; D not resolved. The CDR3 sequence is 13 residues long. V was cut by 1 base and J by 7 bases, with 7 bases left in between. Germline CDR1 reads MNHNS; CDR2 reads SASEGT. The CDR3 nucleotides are TGTGCCAGCAGTGAAGGTCGGAGCGGGGAGCTGTTTTTT. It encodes CASSEGRSGELFF.

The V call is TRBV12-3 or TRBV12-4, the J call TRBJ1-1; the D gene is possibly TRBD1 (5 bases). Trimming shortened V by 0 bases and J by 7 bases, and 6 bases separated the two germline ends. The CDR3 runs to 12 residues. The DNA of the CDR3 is TGTGCCAGCAGTTTAGCCGGGGGTGAAGCTTTCTTT. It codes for CASSLAGGEAFF.

The CDR3 region is CASSLGPIVYRGNLGNTEAFF. CDR3 sequence (DNA): TGTGCCAGCAGCTTAGGCCCTATAGTTTACAGGGGAAATTTGGGGAACACTGAAGCTTTCTTT. The rearrangement links TRBV7-8 to TRBJ1-1, with 7 nucleotides matching TRBD1. The CDR3 sequence is 21 residues long. The V gene end was trimmed by 1 base and the J gene end by 1 base; junction bases not matched to a gene: 21. Germline V gene sequence: CDR1 SGHVS, CDR2 FQNEAQ.

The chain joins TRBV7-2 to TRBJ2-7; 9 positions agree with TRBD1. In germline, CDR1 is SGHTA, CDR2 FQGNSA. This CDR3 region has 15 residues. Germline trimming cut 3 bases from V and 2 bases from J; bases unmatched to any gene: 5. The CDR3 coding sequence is TGTGCCAGCAGCTTCCGACAGGGGGAGGCCTACGAGCAGTACTTC. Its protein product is CASSFRQGEAYEQYF.

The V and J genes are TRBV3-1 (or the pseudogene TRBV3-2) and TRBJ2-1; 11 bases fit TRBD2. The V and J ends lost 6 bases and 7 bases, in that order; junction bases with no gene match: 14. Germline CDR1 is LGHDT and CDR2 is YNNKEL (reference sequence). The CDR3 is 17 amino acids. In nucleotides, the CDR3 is TGTGCCAGCAGAAACGTCGGGAGTAGCGGGAGGGATAATGAGCAGTTCTTC. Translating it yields CASRNVGSSGRDNEQFF.

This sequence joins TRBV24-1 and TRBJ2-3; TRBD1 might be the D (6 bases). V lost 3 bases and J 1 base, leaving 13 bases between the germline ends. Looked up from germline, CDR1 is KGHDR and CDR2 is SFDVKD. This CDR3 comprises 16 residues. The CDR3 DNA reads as TGTGCCACCAGTGATCCGGAGGACAGTCGCACAGATACGCAGTATTTT. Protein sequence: CATSDPEDSRTDTQYF.